This TCR beta chain is drawn from a study of blood T cell repertoires in COVID-19. The wider study: Samples representing acute and convalescent COVID-19 were sourced from the United States, Italy and Spain. In each case, the material was cDNA or gDNA derived from T cells, B-cell-depleted T cells, or PBMCs.

The authors' processing: For nucleated cells, counts were estimated from reference gene primer amplification. Here immunoSEQ multiplex PCR was the method, and the copy in TCRdb shows in-frame clones only, minus some. V, J and clone size are those of that table, while D and trimming were read from the DNA. The sample holds approximately 300,000 clones, about nine tenths seen once. This clone is judged medium-sized. Trimming took 1 base from V and 3 from J; bases not matched to a gene: 7. Germline V gene sequence: CDR1 SGHDT, CDR2 YYEEEE. CDR3 length: 15 residues. The chain links TRBV5-6 to TRBJ2-7, with 7 bases fitting TRBD1. The receptor was derived from a woman between 45 and 65 years old who had recovered from COVID-19. Sequenced sample: peripheral blood. CDR3 sequence (DNA): TGTGCCAGCAGCTTGACCGACAGGGTACTCTACGAGCAGTACTTC. As protein: CASSLTDRVLYEQYF.